These 31 T cell receptor beta chains share one sample of origin, sequenced in a study of response to subunit inactivated influenza vaccine. TCRdb called the RT-PCR reads again in MiXCR, with one record for every CDR3 protein. The sample lists about 650,000 distinct CDR3 sequences; less than 20% were seen once. The source material was PBMCs from blood, sampled about 13 days after vaccination. These receptors were taken from a man aged 50-60 years who received an inactivated influenza vaccine.

The J gene is TRBJ2-1, the V gene TRBV30; 7 bases agree with TRBD1. V was clipped by 2 bases and J by 5 bases; unmatched bases: 9. The CDR3 consists of 15 residues. Germline V gene sequence: CDR1 GTSNPN, CDR2 SVGIG (reference sequence). The CDR3 DNA is TGTGCCTGGAGTCCGGAGACAGGGTTTAACAATGAGCAGTTCTTC. Protein: CAWSPETGFNNEQFF. Full variable domain (rest looked up from reference TRBV30 and TRBJ2-1): SQTIHQWPATLVQPVGSPLSLECTVEGTSNPNLYWYRQAAGRGLQLLFYSVGIGQISSEVPQNLSASRPQDRQFILSSKKLLLSDSGFYLCAWSPETGFNNEQFFGPGTRLTVL.

The table lists this clonotype with a few counts. The CDR3 DNA reads as TGCGCCAGCAGCTTGGCCGGGATAAACACCGGGGAGCTGTTTTTT. Its protein product is CASSLAGINTGELFF. The V gene is TRBV5-1, the J gene TRBJ2-2; a possible D gene is TRBD2 (5 bases). Germline V gives CDR1 SGHRS, CDR2 YFSETQ. Deletions cut 0 bases from V and 2 bases from J, with 8 bases between. The length of the CDR3 is 15 residues.

Notes on this clonotype: Compared with germline, one end of the junction differs, possibly owing to a read error. The chain combines TRBV2 with TRBJ2-5; 9 bases are shared with TRBD1. Germline V gives CDR1 SNHLY, CDR2 FYNNEI. The CDR3 runs to 12 residues. The CDR3, as DNA: TGTGCCAGCAGTGAGGGGACAGGGTACGTCTCCTTC. Translating gives CASSEGTGYVSF.

The gene calls are TRBV20-1 and TRBJ2-2, with D possibly called TRBD1 or TRBD2 (5 bases each). The CDR3 runs to 13 residues. V gave up 6 bases and J gave up 4 bases, with 12 bases separating them. Per germline, CDR1 DFQATT and CDR2 SNEGSKA (reference sequence). The CDR3 DNA reads as TGCAGTGCACTAGGGACCCGCACCGGGGAGCTGTTTTTT. Protein: CSALGTRTGELFF.

The CDR3 DNA sequence: TGTGCCAGCAGCCCTTGGGTGGGAGGGGGCAATGAGCAGTTCTTC. It yields the protein CASSPWVGGGNEQFF. The J gene is TRBJ2-1, the V gene TRBV9, with a weak D call TRBD2 (7 bases). Germline CDR1 and CDR2: SGDLS and YYNGEE. CDR3 length: 15 amino acids. With 4 bases removed from V and 6 bases from J, the gap between germline ends came to 17 bases.

J is TRBJ2-1 and V is TRBV20-1; 14 bases map to TRBD2. The V segment lost 2 bases and the J segment 4 bases; nucleotides outside the gene matches: 10. The CDR3 loop spans 18 amino acids. Germline loops: CDR1 DFQATT, CDR2 SNEGSKA (reference sequence). The CDR3 nucleotides read TGCAGTGCTAGATCCGGGACTAGCGGGAGATCCCTTTACAATGAGCAGTTCTTC. It specifies CSARSGTSGRSLYNEQFF.

V and J are TRBV4-1 and TRBJ2-7, with D unresolved. Germline CDR1 MGHRA, CDR2 YSYEKL. The CDR3 is 14 amino acids. The V end lost 0 bases, the J end lost 9 bases, and 15 bases lay between the germline ends. The DNA for the CDR3 is TGCGCCAGCAGCCAAGATACCCCTTCAGAGCCGCAGTACTTC. This gives the protein CASSQDTPSEPQYF.

To note about this clonotype: The junction departs from the called germline gene at one end, perhaps through a read error. The genes are TRBV20-1 and TRBJ2-7; possibly TRBD2 for D (5 bases). Germline CDR1 and CDR2: DFQATT and SNEGSKA (reference sequence). The CDR3 totals 16 residues. In DNA form, the CDR3 reads TGCTGTGCTCCCAAGGGAGCGACAATAAGAACCTACGAGCAGTACTTC. The encoded protein is CCAPKGATIRTYEQYF.

This clonotype was seen a handful of times. The chain uses TRBV5-1 and TRBJ2-1; TRBD1 matches at 8 bases. Germline loops: CDR1 SGHRS, CDR2 YFSETQ. The V segment lost 2 bases and the J segment 6 bases; nucleotides outside the gene matches: 4. This CDR3 region has 14 residues. In nucleotides, the CDR3 is TGCGCCAGCAGCTTCACACAGGGGGGCAATGAGCAGTTCTTC. This gives the protein CASSFTQGGNEQFF.

This clonotype appeared a few times. V and J are TRBV29-1 and TRBJ2-7, with 7 bases fitting TRBD2. Trimming removed 4 bases from V and 9 bases from J; junction bases left unmatched: 9. The CDR3 has 12 amino acids. The V gene's germline CDR1 is SQVTM and CDR2 ANQGSEA. The CDR3 region has the DNA TGCAGCGTTGTTGGGGCGGGAGTAGGGCAGTACTTC. Protein: CSVVGAGVGQYF.

The chain joins TRBV4-3 to TRBJ2-1; D gene ambiguous. V shed 5 bases and J shed 2 bases, with 13 bases lying between them. The CDR3 consists of 15 residues. The germline gives CDR1 LGHNA, CDR2 YSLEER. CDR3 bases: TGCGCCAGCAGCGTACAGCGTGACACCTACAATGAGCAGTTCTTC. Translated: CASSVQRDTYNEQFF.

This chain links TRBV6-6 with TRBJ2-5, with D tentatively TRBD1 (6 bases). Looked up from germline, CDR1 is MNHNY and CDR2 is SVGAGI (reference sequence). Trimming removed 6 bases at V and 5 bases at J, with 10 bases between. There are 12 residues in the CDR3. This CDR3 reads CASSSGAETQYF. In nucleotides, the CDR3 is TGTGCCAGCAGCTCAGGGGCCGAGACCCAGTACTTC.

The J gene is TRBJ2-3, the V gene TRBV20-1; D is possibly TRBD2 (7 bases). The CDR3 length is 16 residues. Germline values: CDR1 DFQATT, CDR2 SNEGSKA (reference sequence). V was trimmed by 3 bases and J by 3 bases, leaving 19 bases between them. This CDR3 reads CSASSVPGGGTDTQYF. The CDR3, as DNA: TGCAGTGCTAGTTCGGTCCCGGGGGGCGGGACAGATACGCAGTATTTT.

This clonotype has only a few counts. This chain joins TRBV7-9 and TRBJ2-1, with D possibly TRBD2 on 6 matching bases. Trimming removed 4 bases at V and 7 bases at J, with 20 bases between. The CDR3 loop spans 16 amino acids. Germline CDR1 and CDR2: SEHNR and FQNEAQ (reference sequence). Here the CDR3 DNA reads TGTGCCAGCAGCTCCCTATCCCCTGGGACTGGTAATGAGCAGTTCTTC. This gives the protein CASSSLSPGTGNEQFF.

V is TRBV3-1 and J is TRBJ2-2; unclear D gene. The germline V gene encodes CDR1 LGHDT and CDR2 YNNKEL (reference sequence). V was trimmed by 3 bases and J by 9 bases, leaving 5 bases between them. This CDR3 is 11 amino acids long. CDR3 DNA: TGTGCCAGCAGCCACCACCGGGAGCTGTTTTTT. Residues: CASSHHRELFF.

This clonotype was seen only a few times. This chain connects TRBV12-3 or TRBV12-4 to TRBJ2-3; the D is unclear. This CDR3 is 14 amino acids long. Deletions cut 10 bases from V and 2 bases from J, with 16 bases between. Here the CDR3 DNA reads TGTGCCACCAAAACCCAAGCCGCCACAGATACGCAGTATTTT. Amino acid sequence: CATKTQAATDTQYF.

This clonotype was observed a few times. This chain connects TRBV7-8 to TRBJ2-7, with D tentatively TRBD1 or TRBD2 (6 bases each). Trimming shortened V by 1 base and J by 2 bases, and 12 bases separated the two germline ends. Looked up from germline, CDR1 is SGHVS and CDR2 is FQNEAQ. The CDR3 consists of 15 residues. The CDR3 DNA follows: TGTGCCAGCAGCTTAGGGGGGGACATAACCTACGAGCAGTACTTC. This encodes CASSLGGDITYEQYF. The full variable domain, in which reference TRBV7-8 and TRBJ2-7 provide the parts outside the CDR3, is GAGVSQSPRYKVAKRGQDVALRCDPISGHVSLFWYQQALGQGPEFLTYFQNEAQLDKSGLPSDRFFAERPEGSVSTLKIQRTQQEDSAVYLCASSLGGDITYEQYFGPGTRLTVT.

This chain joins TRBV4-2 and TRBJ2-2, with unresolved D. Trimming pared 1 base from V and 6 bases from J, leaving 12 bases between. The CDR3 consists of 15 residues. Germline V gene sequence: CDR1 LGHNA, CDR2 YNFKEQ. DNA of the CDR3: TGTGCCAGCAGCCAAGGGGTCTTCTCTCCCGGGGAGCTGTTTTTT. Protein product: CASSQGVFSPGELFF.

This clonotype has a handful of counts. The chain recombines TRBV20-1 with TRBJ2-7; D not resolved. V shed 0 bases and J shed 2 bases, with 11 bases lying between them. Germline V gene sequence: CDR1 DFQATT, CDR2 SNEGSKA (reference sequence). CDR3 size: 14 residues. CDR3 DNA sequence: TGCAGTGCTAGAGATGTGGCCCACGCCTACGAGCAGTACTTC. Protein product: CSARDVAHAYEQYF.

V is TRBV29-1 and J is TRBJ2-1; 8 nucleotides match TRBD2. This CDR3 is 14 amino acids long. Germline V gives CDR1 SQVTM, CDR2 ANQGSEA. The J segment lost 3 bases and the V segment lost 4 bases, leaving 5 bases of the junction unmatched. The CDR3 sequence: CSVAHSGDYNEQFF. CDR3 bases: TGCAGCGTTGCCCATAGCGGGGACTACAATGAGCAGTTCTTC.

In its sample, this clonotype was seen many times. This chain connects TRBV5-5 to TRBJ1-6; D not resolved. CDR3 length equals 13 residues. Deletions cut 0 bases from V and 7 bases from J, with 5 bases between. Per germline, CDR1 SGHKS and CDR2 YYEKEE (reference sequence). Written as DNA, the CDR3 is TGTGCCAGCAGCTTGGGACCGAATTCACCCCTCCACTTT. Its translation: CASSLGPNSPLHF.

The V and J genes are TRBV19 and TRBJ2-7; 7 nucleotides line up with TRBD1. The CDR3 length is 15 residues. Germline CDR1 reads LNHDA; CDR2 reads SQIVND (reference sequence). The junction had 11 bases not matched to a gene; V was cut back by 7 bases and J by 2 bases. This CDR3 reads CASKLTGTEPYEQYF. CDR3 coding DNA: TGTGCCAGTAAGCTGACTGGGACAGAACCCTACGAGCAGTACTTC.

This clonotype was observed once. The chain links TRBV7-2 to TRBJ2-1; maybe TRBD1 (7 bases). The V and J ends lost 5 bases and 10 bases respectively, with 21 bases between them. The CDR3 loop spans 15 amino acids. Germline CDR1 and CDR2: SGHTA and FQGNSA. The CDR3 bases are TGTGCCAGCAGCCCCTCGGGGTACAGGGGAGGAGAGCAGTTCTTC. Translation: CASSPSGYRGGEQFF.

The J gene is TRBJ2-2, the V gene TRBV7-9; D is perhaps TRBD2 (5 bases). CDR1 SEHNR and CDR2 FQNEAQ come from the germline V gene (reference sequence). This CDR3 comprises 14 residues. Trimming pared 1 base from V and 4 bases from J, leaving 7 bases between. CDR3 sequence reads: CASSLELGTGELFF. The CDR3 DNA sequence: TGTGCCAGCAGCTTAGAACTAGGCACCGGGGAGCTGTTTTTT.

This clonotype was picked up a small number of times. The chain joins TRBV2 to TRBJ1-5; D remains ambiguous. The CDR3 covers 15 residues. The ends were cut back, 5 bases at V and 0 bases at J, with 11 bases in the middle. Germline CDR1 and CDR2: SNHLY and FYNNEI. The CDR3 sequence is CASSMLQNSNQPQHF. CDR3 DNA sequence: TGTGCCAGCAGTATGTTGCAGAATAGCAATCAGCCCCAGCATTTT. Using reference TRBV2 and TRBJ1-5 for the parts outside the CDR3, the full variable domain is EPEVTQTPSHQVTQMGQEVILRCVPISNHLYFYWYRQILGQKVEFLVSFYNNEISEKSEIFDDQFSVERPDGSNFTLKIRSTKLEDSAMYFCASSMLQNSNQPQHFGDGTRLSIL.

This clonotype was counted a few times. V is TRBV6-2 or TRBV6-3 and J is TRBJ1-3; the D gene is possibly TRBD1 (5 bases). The germline V gene encodes CDR1 MNHEY and CDR2 SVGEGT. The CDR3 is 14 residues long. Deletions cut 4 bases from V and 1 base from J, with 8 bases between. CDR3 DNA sequence: TGTGCCAGCAGTTTCGACAGATCTGGAAACACCATATATTTT. Translated, it gives CASSFDRSGNTIYF.

This clonotype came up a few times. The V gene is TRBV29-1, the J gene TRBJ2-3, with a tentative D call TRBD1 (6 bases). The CDR3 extends over 15 amino acids. Germline lookup yields CDR1 SQVTM and CDR2 ANQGSEA. V was clipped by 0 bases and J by 0 bases, with 10 bases between them. CDR3 sequence: CSVEEGQTSTDTQYF. CDR3 nucleotide sequence: TGCAGCGTTGAAGAGGGACAAACTAGCACAGATACGCAGTATTTT.

This sequence joins TRBV20-1 and TRBJ2-4, with 7 bases identical to TRBD2. Per the germline V gene, CDR1 is DFQATT and CDR2 is SNEGSKA (reference sequence). The CDR3 contains 13 residues. J was trimmed by 7 bases and V by 6 bases; bases with no gene match: 9. CDR3 in amino acids: CSAPLQGGNIQYF. The DNA for the CDR3 is TGCAGTGCCCCCTTGCAGGGAGGGAACATTCAGTACTTC.

This clonotype was detected many times. At one end the junction does not follow the germline gene, possibly because of a read error. V is TRBV12-3 or TRBV12-4 and J is TRBJ2-3; 8 bases fit TRBD2. This CDR3 is built from 12 residues. CDR3 DNA sequence: TGTGCCAGCAGATACCCCGGGACTAGTATCCATTTT. Translated: CASRYPGTSIHF.

V and J are TRBV9 and TRBJ2-5; no reliable D call. Trimming left V 1 base short and J 1 base short, with 11 bases between. The V gene's germline CDR1 is SGDLS and CDR2 YYNGEE. This CDR3 is built from 15 residues. The chain's CDR3 is CASSVTSRSQETQYF. The CDR3 nucleotides are TGTGCCAGCAGCGTAACTTCTAGGTCCCAAGAGACCCAGTACTTC.

This chain joins TRBV12-3 or TRBV12-4 and TRBJ2-2; D unclear. Trimming removed 6 bases from V and 6 bases from J, with 11 bases in between. The CDR3 runs 13 residues. The CDR3 spells CASSPSLPGELFF. CDR3 nucleotide sequence: TGTGCCAGCAGCCCCTCCCTCCCCGGGGAGCTGTTTTTT.